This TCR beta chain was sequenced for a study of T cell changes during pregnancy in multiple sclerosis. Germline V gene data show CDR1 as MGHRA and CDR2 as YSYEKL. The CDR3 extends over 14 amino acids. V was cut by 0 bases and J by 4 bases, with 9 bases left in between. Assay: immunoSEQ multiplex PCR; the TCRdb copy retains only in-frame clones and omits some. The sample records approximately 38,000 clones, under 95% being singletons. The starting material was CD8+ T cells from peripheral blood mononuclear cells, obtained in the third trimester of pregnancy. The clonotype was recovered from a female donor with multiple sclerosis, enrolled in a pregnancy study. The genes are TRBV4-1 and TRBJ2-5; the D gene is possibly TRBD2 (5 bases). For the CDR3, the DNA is TGCGCCAGCAGCCAAGAAAAACTAGGAGAGACCCAGTACTTC. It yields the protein CASSQEKLGETQYF.